Presented here are 3 T cell receptor beta chains from one specimen sequenced in a study of shared clonotypes between healthy human individuals. The assay was immunoSEQ multiplex PCR, and TCRdb's table has in-frame clones only and misses some. The table records roughly 2 million clones, 85% to 95% of them present only once. Sample: naive CD4+ T cells sorted from blood. As for subset: CD45RA+ positively selected. All receptors come from a young man in good health.

A note on this clone: This same CDR3 is encoded by further DNA sequences in the sample. The rearrangement links TRBV5-1 to TRBJ2-2, with 7 bases fitting TRBD1. Germline values: CDR1 SGHRS, CDR2 YFSETQ. Trimming at V came to 3 bases and at J to 1 base, leaving 3 bases not matched to a gene. The CDR3 is made up of 15 amino acids. CDR3 in amino acids: CASSSRTGNTGELFF. The CDR3 nucleotides are TGCGCCAGCAGCTCCAGGACAGGGAACACCGGGGAGCTGTTTTTT. The variable domain in full, completed from reference TRBV5-1 and TRBJ2-2, reads KAGVTQTPRYLIKTRGQQVTLSCSPISGHRSVSWYQQTPGQGLQFLFEYFSETQRNKGNFPGRFSGRQFSNSRSEMNVSTLELGDSALYLCASSSRTGNTGELFFGEGSRLTVL.

The genes are TRBV7-2 and TRBJ2-7, with D hard to call. The CDR3 contains 14 residues. V gave up 1 base and J gave up 2 bases, with 9 bases separating them. The germline gives CDR1 SGHTA, CDR2 FQGNSA. CDR3: CASSLEARTYEQYF. Here the CDR3 DNA reads TGTGCCAGCAGCTTAGAGGCTAGAACCTACGAGCAGTACTTC.

J is TRBJ2-7 and V is TRBV5-1; D unclear. CDR3 length equals 15 residues. The V gene lost 4 bases and the J gene lost 3 bases, with 17 bases spanning the gap. Germline CDR1 SGHRS, CDR2 YFSETQ. Here the CDR3 reads CASSPLQTGSYEQYF. CDR3 nucleotide sequence: TGCGCCAGCAGCCCTCTTCAGACCGGTAGCTACGAGCAGTACTTC.